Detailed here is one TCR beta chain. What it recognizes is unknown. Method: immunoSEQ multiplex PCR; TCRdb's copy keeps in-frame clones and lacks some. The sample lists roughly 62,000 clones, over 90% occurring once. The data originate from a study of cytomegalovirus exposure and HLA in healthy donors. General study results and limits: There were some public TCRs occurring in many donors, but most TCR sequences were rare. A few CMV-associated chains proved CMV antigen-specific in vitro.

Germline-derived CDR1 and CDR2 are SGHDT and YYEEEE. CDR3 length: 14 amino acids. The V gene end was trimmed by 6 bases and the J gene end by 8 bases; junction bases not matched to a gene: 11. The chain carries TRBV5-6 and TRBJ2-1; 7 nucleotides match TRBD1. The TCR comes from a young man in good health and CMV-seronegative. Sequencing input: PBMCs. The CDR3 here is CASTLLGTADEQFF. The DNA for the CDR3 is TGTGCCAGCACCCTACTTGGGACAGCAGATGAGCAGTTCTTC.